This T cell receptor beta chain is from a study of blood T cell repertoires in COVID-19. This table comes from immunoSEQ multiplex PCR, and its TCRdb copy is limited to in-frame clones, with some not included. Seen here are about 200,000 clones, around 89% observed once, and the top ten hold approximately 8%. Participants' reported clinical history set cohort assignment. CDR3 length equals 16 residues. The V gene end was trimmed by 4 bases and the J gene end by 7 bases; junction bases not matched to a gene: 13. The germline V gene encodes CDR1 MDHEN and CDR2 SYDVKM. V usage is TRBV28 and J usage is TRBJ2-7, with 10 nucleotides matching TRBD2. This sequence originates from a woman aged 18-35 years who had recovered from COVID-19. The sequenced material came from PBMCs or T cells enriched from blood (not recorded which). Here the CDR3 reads CASSSITPAGGREQYF. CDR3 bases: TGTGCCAGCAGTTCCATAACCCCAGCGGGGGGGCGGGAGCAGTACTTC.